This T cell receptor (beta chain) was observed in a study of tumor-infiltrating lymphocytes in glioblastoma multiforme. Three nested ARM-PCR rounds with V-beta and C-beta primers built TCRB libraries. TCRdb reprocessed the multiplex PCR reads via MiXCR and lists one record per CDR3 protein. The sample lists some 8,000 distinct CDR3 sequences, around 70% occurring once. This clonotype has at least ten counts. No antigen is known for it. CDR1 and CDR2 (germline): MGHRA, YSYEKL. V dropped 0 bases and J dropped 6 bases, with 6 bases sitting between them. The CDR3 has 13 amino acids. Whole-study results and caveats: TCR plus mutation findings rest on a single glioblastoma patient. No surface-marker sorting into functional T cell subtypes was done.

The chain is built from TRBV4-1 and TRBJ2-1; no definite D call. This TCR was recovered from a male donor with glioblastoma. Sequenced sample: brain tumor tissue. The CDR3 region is CASSQDYLNEQFF. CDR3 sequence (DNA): TGCGCCAGCAGCCAAGACTACCTCAATGAGCAGTTCTTC.